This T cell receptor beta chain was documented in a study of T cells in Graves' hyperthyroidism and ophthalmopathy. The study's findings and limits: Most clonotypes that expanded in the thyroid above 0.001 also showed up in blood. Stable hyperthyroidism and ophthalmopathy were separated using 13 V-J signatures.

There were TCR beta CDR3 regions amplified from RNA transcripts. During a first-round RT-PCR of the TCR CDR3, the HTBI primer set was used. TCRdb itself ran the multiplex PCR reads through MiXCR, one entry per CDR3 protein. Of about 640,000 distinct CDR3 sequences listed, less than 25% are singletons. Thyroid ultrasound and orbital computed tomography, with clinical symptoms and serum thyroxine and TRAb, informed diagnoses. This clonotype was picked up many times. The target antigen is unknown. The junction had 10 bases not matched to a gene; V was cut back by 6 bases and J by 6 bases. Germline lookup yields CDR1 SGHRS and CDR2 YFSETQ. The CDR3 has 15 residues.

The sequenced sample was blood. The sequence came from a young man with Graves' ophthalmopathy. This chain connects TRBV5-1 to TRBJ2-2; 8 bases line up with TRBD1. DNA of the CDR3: TGCGCCAGCACCTCTGGACAGGGCACGGCCGGGGAGCTGTTTTTT. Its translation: CASTSGQGTAGELFF.